These 31 T cell receptor beta chains were sequenced from one sample in a study of T cell responses to AZD1222 COVID-19 vaccine. Only in-frame clones appear in the TCRdb table, and some are missing; sequencing was by immunoSEQ multiplex PCR. Counted here are approximately 110,000 clones, around nine tenths occurring once; the ten biggest clones make up over 15%. Sequencing was performed on peripheral blood, taken on day 0 of AZD1222 vaccination. These receptors came from an adult in good health.

The rearrangement links TRBV6-5 to TRBJ1-2, with D tentatively TRBD1 (5 bases). The CDR3 runs 13 residues. The V gene lost 6 bases and the J gene lost 6 bases, with 14 bases spanning the gap. Per germline, CDR1 MNHEY and CDR2 SVGAGI. The CDR3 DNA is TGTGCCAGCAGCCTCGAGGGGAGGCATGGCTACACCTTC. Translating gives CASSLEGRHGYTF.

The rearrangement links TRBV16 to TRBJ2-6, with D maybe TRBD1 (6 bases). The CDR3 is 17 amino acids. Trimming took off 4 bases at V and 2 bases at J, with 15 bases between the two ends. Per the germline V gene, CDR1 is KGHSY and CDR2 is FQNENV. The CDR3 region has the DNA TGTGCCAGCAGCCCCGGGGTTCAGGGGCCTGGGGCCAACGTCCTGACTTTC. Translated: CASSPGVQGPGANVLTF.

This clone was counted only a few times. The CDR3 sequence: CASRKGQGEGYGYTF. The CDR3 DNA is TGTGCCAGCAGGAAGGGACAAGGGGAGGGGTATGGCTACACCTTC. The chain carries TRBV2 and TRBJ1-2, with TRBD1 as a possible D gene (6 bases). The V and J ends lost 6 bases and 5 bases respectively, with 19 bases between them. In germline, CDR1 is SNHLY, CDR2 FYNNEI. The CDR3 runs 15 residues.

The chain uses TRBV11-1 and TRBJ2-7; 11 bases align to TRBD2. The CDR3 is 15 amino acids. V shed 3 bases and J 6 bases; nucleotides not matched to a gene: 7. Per the germline V gene, CDR1 is SGHAT and CDR2 is FQDESV (reference sequence). CDR3 sequence: CASSLTSGATFEQYF. The CDR3 nucleotides read TGTGCCAGCAGCTTGACTAGCGGGGCGACCTTCGAGCAGTACTTC.

The chain employs TRBV9 and TRBJ1-1; TRBD1 aligns across 11 bases. V lost 0 bases to trimming and J lost 1 base; unmatched junction nucleotides: 5. The CDR3 has 17 amino acids. In germline, CDR1 is SGDLS, CDR2 YYNGEE. CDR3 sequence: CASSVEDRGLGNTEAFF. CDR3 bases: TGTGCCAGCAGCGTAGAGGACAGGGGGCTCGGGAACACTGAAGCTTTCTTT.

The chain carries TRBV30 and TRBJ2-1, with 11 bases that match TRBD2. V shed 1 base and J 2 bases; nucleotides not matched to a gene: 13. The CDR3 has 19 residues. CDR1 GTSNPN and CDR2 SVGIG come from the germline V gene (reference sequence). CDR3 residues: CAWSEGVLAGEGTYNEQFF. The CDR3 bases are TGTGCCTGGAGTGAAGGGGTACTAGCGGGGGAAGGGACCTACAATGAGCAGTTCTTC.

This chain links TRBV2 with TRBJ1-3; 10 positions agree with TRBD1. The junction had 5 bases not matched to a gene; V was cut back by 6 bases and J by 0 bases. The CDR3 is 16 amino acids. CDR1 is SNHLY, CDR2 FYNNEI, per germline. The CDR3 nucleotides are TGTGCCAGCAGGACCCGGACAGGGGGCTCTGGAAACACCATATATTTT. It yields the protein CASRTRTGGSGNTIYF.

Turning to this clone: One end of the junction is discordant with germline, which a read error may explain. The chain recombines TRBV5-6 with TRBJ1-1; D possibly corresponds to TRBD1 (6 bases). CDR3 size: 15 residues. Germline CDR1 and CDR2: SGHDT and YYEEEE. CDR3 DNA: TGTGCCAGCAGCTTGGTGGGTCAGGGGAACGCTGAAGCTTTCTTT. This encodes CASSLVGQGNAEAFF. Supplemented by reference TRBV5-6 and TRBJ1-1, the full variable domain reads DAGVTQSPTHLIKTRGQQVTLRCSPKSGHDTVSWYQQALGQGPQFIFQYYEEEERQRGNFPDRFSGHQFPNYSSELNVNALLLGDSALYLCASSLVGQGNAEAFFGQGTRLTVV.

The rearrangement joins TRBV11-3 to TRBJ2-7; TRBD2 matches 10 bases. Per germline, CDR1 SGHNT and CDR2 YENEEA. V dropped 5 bases and J dropped 3; count of bases not matched to a gene: 4. This CDR3 spans 14 amino acids. CDR3 nucleotide sequence: TGTGCCAGCAGCCGCCGGACTAGCGGCTACGAGCAGTACGTC. This sequence encodes CASSRRTSGYEQYV.

The V gene is TRBV9, the J gene TRBJ1-4; 7 positions match TRBD1. The CDR3 is 15 residues long. J lost 3 bases, V lost 3 bases, and 5 bases had no gene match. CDR1 is SGDLS, CDR2 YYNGEE, per germline. The CDR3 bases are TGTGCCAGCAGCGCCCGACAGGGTTCTAATGAAAAACTGTTTTTT. It yields the protein CASSARQGSNEKLFF.

The rearrangement joins TRBV19 to TRBJ2-2; D call uncertain. The germline V and J ends were trimmed by 6 bases and 2 bases, with 7 bases remaining between them. Germline CDR1 LNHDA, CDR2 SQIVND (reference sequence). CDR3 length: 13 amino acids. The CDR3 here is CASRGHNTGELFF. The CDR3 nucleotides read TGTGCCAGTAGGGGCCACAACACCGGGGAGCTGTTTTTT.

V is TRBV9 and J is TRBJ1-1; D not resolved. The CDR3 consists of 13 residues. The V end lost 4 bases, the J end lost 4 bases, and 11 bases lay between the germline ends. The germline CDR1 and CDR2 sequences are SGDLS and YYNGEE. The CDR3 spells CASSPRFSTEAFF. In nucleotides, the CDR3 is TGTGCCAGCAGCCCCCGCTTCAGCACTGAAGCTTTCTTT.

The genes are TRBV27 and TRBJ1-6; no clear D gene. The ends were cut back, 3 bases at V and 7 bases at J, with 10 bases in the middle. The V gene's germline CDR1 is MNHEY and CDR2 SMNVEV (reference sequence). CDR3 length: 14 amino acids. The CDR3 nucleotides are TGTGCCAGCAGTTTCCGCGACACAAATTCACCCCTCCACTTT. Its translation: CASSFRDTNSPLHF.

The chain employs TRBV30 and TRBJ2-5, with TRBD1 matching 9 bases. V trimming: 2 bases; J trimming: 2 bases; junction bases outside the gene matches: 6. CDR3 length: 15 amino acids. Germline V gives CDR1 GTSNPN, CDR2 SVGIG (reference sequence). The CDR3 loop reads CAWSPGTGFQETQYF. In nucleotides, the CDR3 is TGTGCCTGGAGTCCCGGGACAGGGTTTCAAGAGACCCAGTACTTC. Based on the CDR3 plus reference TRBV30 and TRBJ2-5, the full variable domain is SQTIHQWPATLVQPVGSPLSLECTVEGTSNPNLYWYRQAAGRGLQLLFYSVGIGQISSEVPQNLSASRPQDRQFILSSKKLLLSDSGFYLCAWSPGTGFQETQYFGPGTRLLVL.

The J gene is TRBJ2-7, the V gene TRBV30; D is perhaps TRBD1 (6 bases). V lost 0 bases and J lost 1, with 10 bases in between. This CDR3 comprises 14 residues. Per the germline V gene, CDR1 is GTSNPN and CDR2 is SVGIG (reference sequence). CDR3 nucleotide sequence: TGTGCCTGGAGTGTGGGCAGGGGATCCTACGAGCAGTACGTC. This sequence encodes CAWSVGRGSYEQYV.

The V and J genes are TRBV6-6 and TRBJ2-3; no definite D call. Germline V lookup: CDR1 MNHNY, CDR2 SVGAGI (reference sequence). The CDR3 extends over 13 amino acids. The V gene lost 5 bases and the J gene lost 1 base, with 7 bases spanning the gap. The CDR3, as DNA: TGTGCCAGCAGTGCCCCGGGCACAGATACGCAGTATTTT. Protein sequence: CASSAPGTDTQYF.

This clone was detected only a few times. The rearrangement links TRBV9 to TRBJ2-7; no reliable D call. From germline, CDR1 is SGDLS and CDR2 YYNGEE. The CDR3 runs 15 residues. Trimming cost V 2 bases and J 0 bases, with 12 bases left between them. The CDR3 sequence is CASSVGPVNSYEQYF. The CDR3, as DNA: TGTGCCAGCAGCGTGGGCCCCGTCAACTCCTACGAGCAGTACTTC.

This clone was found a few times. The V gene is TRBV11-3, the J gene TRBJ1-5; 9 bases line up with TRBD1. Germline CDR1 SGHNT, CDR2 YENEEA. V dropped 5 bases and J dropped 6; count of bases not matched to a gene: 8. This CDR3 region has 15 residues. The CDR3, as DNA: TGTGCCAGCAGCGTCGACGGGACAGGGTTTCAGCCCCAGCATTTT. It is translated as CASSVDGTGFQPQHF.

The chain recombines TRBV7-9 with TRBJ2-1; 7 bases line up with TRBD1. The V and J ends lost 5 bases and 4 bases, in that order; junction bases with no gene match: 8. The CDR3 spans 15 residues. Per the germline V gene, CDR1 is SEHNR and CDR2 is FQNEAQ (reference sequence). For the CDR3, the DNA is TGTGCCAGCAGCATCCTCGGGACAGTGTACAATGAGCAGTTCTTC. It specifies CASSILGTVYNEQFF.

The chain employs TRBV29-1 and TRBJ2-1; either TRBD1 or TRBD2 may supply D (5 bases each). CDR1 is SQVTM, CDR2 ANQGSEA, per germline. V lost 4 bases and J lost 2, with 9 bases in between. The CDR3 runs 13 residues. CDR3 region: CSVGGAPYNEQFF. CDR3 DNA: TGCAGCGTTGGAGGGGCCCCCTACAATGAGCAGTTCTTC.

This clone was detected only once. The rearrangement uses TRBV5-1 and TRBJ2-3; possibly TRBD1 for D (5 bases). Trimming took 0 bases from V and 1 from J, leaving 6 bases between them. The CDR3 extends over 14 amino acids. The germline CDR1 and CDR2 sequences are SGHRS and YFSETQ. CDR3 in amino acids: CASSLARGTDTQYF. The CDR3 DNA reads as TGCGCCAGCAGCTTGGCCAGGGGCACAGATACGCAGTATTTT. Full variable domain (remainder filled in from reference TRBV5-1 and TRBJ2-3): KAGVTQTPRYLIKTRGQQVTLSCSPISGHRSVSWYQQTPGQGLQFLFEYFSETQRNKGNFPGRFSGRQFSNSRSEMNVSTLELGDSALYLCASSLARGTDTQYFGPGTRLTVL.

This chain connects TRBV3-1 (or the pseudogene TRBV3-2) to TRBJ2-5, with D tentatively TRBD2 (6 bases). CDR1 and CDR2 (germline): LGHDT, YNNKEL (reference sequence). This CDR3 has 16 amino acids. V was cut by 4 bases and J by 2 bases, with 17 bases left in between. Written as DNA, the CDR3 is TGTGCCAGCAGCCCGCAGTGGGGGGATTATCAAGAGACCCAGTACTTC. Its protein is CASSPQWGDYQETQYF.

The J gene is TRBJ2-4, the V gene TRBV18; a possible D gene is TRBD2 (6 bases). The ends were cut back, 0 bases at V and 1 base at J, with 7 bases in the middle. CDR3 size: 15 residues. CDR1 and CDR2 from the germline V gene are KGHSH and LQKENI. The CDR3 DNA sequence: TGTGCCAGCTCACCACCCGGAGGGGCCAAAAACATTCAGTACTTC. Translating it yields CASSPPGGAKNIQYF.

The rearrangement joins TRBV11-3 to TRBJ1-6, with a possible D match to TRBD1 (6 bases). The CDR3 length is 15 residues. The V gene lost 2 bases and the J gene lost 5 bases, with 10 bases spanning the gap. Germline loops: CDR1 SGHNT, CDR2 YENEEA. CDR3 coding DNA: TGTGCCAGCAGCTTATCAGGACAGAATAATTCACCCCTCCACTTT. Its protein product is CASSLSGQNNSPLHF.

This chain links TRBV5-4 with TRBJ2-1; 7 bases map to TRBD1. Germline values: CDR1 SGHNT, CDR2 YYREEE (reference sequence). CDR3 length: 14 amino acids. Trimming at V came to 2 bases and at J to 3 bases, leaving 2 bases not matched to a gene. The CDR3 DNA reads as TGTGCCAGCAGCTTTAGGGGGCGCTACAATGAGCAGTTCTTC. Translating gives CASSFRGRYNEQFF. Full variable domain (rest looked up from reference TRBV5-4 and TRBJ2-1): ETGVTQSPTHLIKTRGQQVTLRCSSQSGHNTVSWYQQALGQGPQFIFQYYREEENGRGNFPPRFSGLQFPNYSSELNVNALELDDSALYLCASSFRGRYNEQFFGPGTRLTVL.

V is TRBV4-2 and J is TRBJ2-7; maybe TRBD1 (5 bases). Deletions cut 1 base from V and 5 bases from J, with 12 bases between. The germline gives CDR1 LGHNA, CDR2 YNFKEQ. CDR3 size: 14 residues. In nucleotides, the CDR3 is TGTGCCAGCAGCCAAGTAATAGGGGCCCACGAGCAGTACTTC. It specifies CASSQVIGAHEQYF.

V usage is TRBV6-4 and J usage is TRBJ2-1; D may be TRBD1 (5 bases). The CDR3 runs to 18 residues. From germline, CDR1 is MRHNA and CDR2 SNTAGT. V gave up 6 bases and J gave up 0 bases, with 21 bases separating them. The CDR3 region is CASRLVSGMSVSYNEQFF. CDR3 nucleotides: TGTGCCAGCAGACTTGTCTCAGGGATGAGCGTCTCCTACAATGAGCAGTTCTTC.

V is TRBV5-1 and J is TRBJ1-4, with D unclear. The CDR3 contains 14 residues. The germline V and J ends were trimmed by 4 bases and 4 bases, with 11 bases remaining between them. Germline CDR1 reads SGHRS; CDR2 reads YFSETQ. CDR3 sequence: CASSASGRNEKLFF. Written as DNA, the CDR3 is TGCGCCAGCAGCGCCTCCGGGCGTAATGAAAAACTGTTTTTT.

This clone appeared a single time. The chain has TRBV28 and TRBJ1-3; 7 nucleotides line up with TRBD1. The germline V gene encodes CDR1 MDHEN and CDR2 SYDVKM. V gave up 6 bases and J gave up 4 bases; unmatched junction bases: 12. The CDR3 spans 16 residues. In DNA form, the CDR3 reads TGTGCCAGCAGCCCGACAGGGAGGGTCGCGGGAAACACCATATATTTT. Translated, it gives CASSPTGRVAGNTIYF. The full variable domain, in which reference TRBV28 and TRBJ1-3 provide the parts outside the CDR3, is DVKVTQSSRYLVKRTGEKVFLECVQDMDHENMFWYRQDPGLGLRLIYFSYDVKMKEKGDIPEGYSVSREKKERFSLILESASTNQTSMYLCASSPTGRVAGNTIYFGEGSWLTVV.

The V and J genes are TRBV5-4 and TRBJ1-1, with D perhaps matching TRBD1 (5 bases). Germline-derived CDR1 and CDR2 are SGHNT and YYREEE (reference sequence). With 4 bases removed from V and 1 base from J, the gap between germline ends came to 14 bases. CDR3 length: 15 amino acids. The CDR3 loop is CASSLGGAGNTEAFF. CDR3 coding DNA: TGTGCCAGCAGCCTAGGTGGGGCAGGGAACACTGAAGCTTTCTTT.

The chain combines TRBV19 with TRBJ2-1; 7 bases are shared with TRBD1. The germline gives CDR1 LNHDA, CDR2 SQIVND (reference sequence). V was clipped by 5 bases and J by 6 bases; unmatched bases: 4. The CDR3 spans 13 residues. This CDR3 reads CASSLTGVNEQFF. Written as DNA, the CDR3 is TGTGCCAGTAGTTTAACAGGGGTCAATGAGCAGTTCTTC. The full variable domain, with the rest looked up from reference TRBV19 and TRBJ2-1, is DGGITQSPKYLFRKEGQNVTLSCEQNLNHDAMYWYRQDPGQGLRLIYYSQIVNDFQKGDIAEGYSVSREKKESFPLTVTSAQKNPTAFYLCASSLTGVNEQFFGPGTRLTVL.